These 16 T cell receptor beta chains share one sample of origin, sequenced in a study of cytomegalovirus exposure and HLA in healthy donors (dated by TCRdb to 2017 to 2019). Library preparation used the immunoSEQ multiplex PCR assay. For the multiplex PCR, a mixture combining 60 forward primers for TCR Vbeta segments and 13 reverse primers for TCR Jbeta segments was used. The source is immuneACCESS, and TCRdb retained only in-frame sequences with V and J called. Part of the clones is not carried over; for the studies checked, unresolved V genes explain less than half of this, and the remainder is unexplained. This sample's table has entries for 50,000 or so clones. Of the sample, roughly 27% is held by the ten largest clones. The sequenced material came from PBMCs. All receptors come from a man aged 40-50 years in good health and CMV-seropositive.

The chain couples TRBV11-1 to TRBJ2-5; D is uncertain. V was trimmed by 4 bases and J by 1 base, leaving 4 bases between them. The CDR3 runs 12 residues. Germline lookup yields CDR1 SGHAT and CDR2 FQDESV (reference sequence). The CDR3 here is CASSSSQETQYF. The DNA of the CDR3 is TGTGCCAGCAGCTCCAGCCAAGAGACCCAGTACTTC. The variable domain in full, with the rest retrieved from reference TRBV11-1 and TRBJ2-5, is EAEVAQSPRYKITEKSQAVAFWCDPISGHATLYWYRQILGQGPELLVQFQDESVVDDSQLPKDRFSAERLKGVDSTLKIQPAELGDSAMYLCASSSSQETQYFGPGTRLLVL.

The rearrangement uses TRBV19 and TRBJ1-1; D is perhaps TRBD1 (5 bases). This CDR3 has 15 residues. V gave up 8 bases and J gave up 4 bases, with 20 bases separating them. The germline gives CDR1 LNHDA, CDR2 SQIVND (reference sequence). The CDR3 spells CASSTLGGTSTEAFF. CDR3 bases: TGTGCCAGTTCCACCTTGGGGGGGACCAGCACTGAAGCTTTCTTT.

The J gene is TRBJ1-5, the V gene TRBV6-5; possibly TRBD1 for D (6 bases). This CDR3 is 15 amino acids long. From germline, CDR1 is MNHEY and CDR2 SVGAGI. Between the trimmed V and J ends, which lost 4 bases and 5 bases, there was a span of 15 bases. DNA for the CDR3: TGTGCCAGCAGTTTGATAGGGGGTAAGGATCAGCCCCAGCATTTT. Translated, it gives CASSLIGGKDQPQHF.

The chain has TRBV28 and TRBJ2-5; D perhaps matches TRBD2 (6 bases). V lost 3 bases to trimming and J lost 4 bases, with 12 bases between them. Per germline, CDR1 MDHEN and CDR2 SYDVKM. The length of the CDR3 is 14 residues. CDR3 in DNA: TGTGCCAGCAGTTTGGGGGGTACGGTAGAGACCCAGTACTTC. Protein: CASSLGGTVETQYF.

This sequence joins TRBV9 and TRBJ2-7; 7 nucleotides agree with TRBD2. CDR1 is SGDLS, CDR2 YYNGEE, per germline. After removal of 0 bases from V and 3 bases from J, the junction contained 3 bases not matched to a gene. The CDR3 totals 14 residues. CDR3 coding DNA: TGTGCCAGCAGCGTAGGGGGCGGGGGCTACGAGCAGTACTTC. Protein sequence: CASSVGGGGYEQYF.

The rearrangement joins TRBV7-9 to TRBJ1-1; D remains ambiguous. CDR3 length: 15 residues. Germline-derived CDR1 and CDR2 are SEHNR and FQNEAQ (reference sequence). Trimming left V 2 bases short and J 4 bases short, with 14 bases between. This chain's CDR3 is CASSLNAGGGTEAFF. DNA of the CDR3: TGTGCCAGCAGCTTAAATGCAGGAGGAGGCACTGAAGCTTTCTTT.

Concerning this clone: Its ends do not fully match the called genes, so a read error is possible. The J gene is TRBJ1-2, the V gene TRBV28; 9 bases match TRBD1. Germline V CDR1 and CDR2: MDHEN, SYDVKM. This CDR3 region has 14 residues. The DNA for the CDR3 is TGTGCCAGCACTACTCCCTCCCGGGGGACAGGGACCCACTTC. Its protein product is CASTTPSRGTGTHF.

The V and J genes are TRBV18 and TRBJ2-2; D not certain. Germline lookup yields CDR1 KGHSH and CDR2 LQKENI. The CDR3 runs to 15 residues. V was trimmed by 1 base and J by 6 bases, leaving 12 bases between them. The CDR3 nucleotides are TGTGCCAGCTCACCACAAAACCCACGGTCCGGGGAGCTGTTTTTT. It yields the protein CASSPQNPRSGELFF.

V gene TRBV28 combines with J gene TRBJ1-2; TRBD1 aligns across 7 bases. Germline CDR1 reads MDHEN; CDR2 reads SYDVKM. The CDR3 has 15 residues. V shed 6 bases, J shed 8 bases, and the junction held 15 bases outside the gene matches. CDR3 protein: CASSLPDRPEKGYTF. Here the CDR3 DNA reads TGTGCCAGCAGCCTCCCGGACAGGCCCGAGAAGGGCTACACCTTC.

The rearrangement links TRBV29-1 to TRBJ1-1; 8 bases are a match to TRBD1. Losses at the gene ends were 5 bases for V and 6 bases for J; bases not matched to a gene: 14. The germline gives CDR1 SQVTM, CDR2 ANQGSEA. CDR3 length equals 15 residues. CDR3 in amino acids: CSVPRQGSSNAEAFF. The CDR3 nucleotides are TGCAGCGTTCCCCGACAGGGGTCGTCTAACGCTGAAGCTTTCTTT.

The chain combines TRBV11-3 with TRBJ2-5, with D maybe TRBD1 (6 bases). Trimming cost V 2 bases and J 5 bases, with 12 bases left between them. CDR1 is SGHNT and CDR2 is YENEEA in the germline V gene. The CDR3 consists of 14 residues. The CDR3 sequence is CASSLPGQFETQYF. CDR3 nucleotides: TGTGCCAGCAGCTTACCTGGACAGTTTGAGACCCAGTACTTC.

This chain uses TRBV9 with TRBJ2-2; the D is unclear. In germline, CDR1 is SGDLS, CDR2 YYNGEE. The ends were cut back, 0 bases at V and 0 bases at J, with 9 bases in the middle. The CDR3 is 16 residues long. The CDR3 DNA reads TGTGCCAGCAGCGTAGGTGAACTATCGAACACCGGGGAGCTGTTTTTT. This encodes CASSVGELSNTGELFF.

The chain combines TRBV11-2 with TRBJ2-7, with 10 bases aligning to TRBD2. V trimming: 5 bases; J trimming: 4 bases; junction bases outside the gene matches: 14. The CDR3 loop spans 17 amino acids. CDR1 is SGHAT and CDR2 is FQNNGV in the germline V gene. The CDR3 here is CASSNTPLAGRGYEQYF. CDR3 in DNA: TGTGCCAGCAGCAACACCCCACTAGCGGGAAGAGGGTACGAGCAGTACTTC.

The CDR3 region is CASSLAGGGTQYF. The CDR3 region has the DNA TGCGCCAGCAGCTTGGCCGGGGGTGGTACGCAGTATTTT. The chain recombines TRBV5-1 with TRBJ2-3; D is perhaps TRBD2 (6 bases). CDR3 length: 13 amino acids. V was pared by 0 bases and J by 8 bases, with 10 bases between. Germline values: CDR1 SGHRS, CDR2 YFSETQ.

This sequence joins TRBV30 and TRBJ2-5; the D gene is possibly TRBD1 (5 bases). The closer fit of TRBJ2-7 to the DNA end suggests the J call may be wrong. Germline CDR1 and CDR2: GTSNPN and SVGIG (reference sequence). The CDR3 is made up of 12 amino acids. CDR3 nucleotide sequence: TGTGCCTGGAGTGGGGCAGGGTACGAGCAGTACTTC. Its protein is CAWSGAGYEQYF.

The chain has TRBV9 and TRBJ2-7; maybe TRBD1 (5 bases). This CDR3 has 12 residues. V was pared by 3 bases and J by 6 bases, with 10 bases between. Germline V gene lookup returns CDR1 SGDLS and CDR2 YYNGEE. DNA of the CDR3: TGTGCCAGCAGCGCCCAGGGTGGCGAGCAGTACTTC. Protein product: CASSAQGGEQYF.